This T cell receptor (beta chain) was recorded in a study of T-cell reconstitution after alpha-beta-depleted transplantation in children. Trimming stripped 3 bases from V and 0 bases from J, with 27 bases between. This CDR3 contains 22 residues. Germline CDR1 MDHEN, CDR2 SYDVKM. It was with unique molecular identifiers that the TCRbeta library was prepared. TCRdb redid the calling of the PCR reads with MiXCR, one entry per CDR3 protein. The data show about 500,000 distinct CDR3 sequences, roughly 33% seen once. The sequence came from a human donor who donated a stem cell graft to a child with aplastic anemia. The material sequenced was PBMCs from the stem cell graft donor, taken from the stem cell graft. This chain joins TRBV28 and TRBJ2-6, with D possibly TRBD1 on 6 matching bases. The DNA for the CDR3 is TGTGCCAGCAGTTTCTATCCATTTATGACAGGCCCCGAAAGCTCTGGGGCCAACGTCCTGACTTTC. It is translated as CASSFYPFMTGPESSGANVLTF.